This T cell receptor (beta chain) was sequenced in a study of blood T cells in healthy people across ages (dated by TCRdb to between 2015 and 2017). For the wider study: In model experiments, template switching captured about one uniquely barcoded TCR beta cDNA molecule for every two T cells. To track age-related changes in TCR beta repertoire diversity, the study relied on deep sequencing normalized with unique cDNA molecular identifiers. Donors were grouped into four age groups: young (average 16 years), middle-aged (about 38), aged (about 60) and long-lived (around 80). To avoid experimental bias, donors of different ages were spread randomly across the sequencing lanes. Two additional independent replicas of 1 million unique cDNA reads from the same blood draw were analyzed for two donors (one aged 18 to 30 and one aged 80 or older). General findings and caveats noted by the study authors: Observed TCR beta diversity per million T cells fell roughly linearly with age, and a significant reduction was already apparent by age roughly 40. Estimates of total diversity based on one million sequenced T cells were regarded as lower bounds and as underestimates. The long-lived group showed more naive CD4+ T cells, fewer expanded clones and increased TCR diversity than the aged group, suggesting age selection. Observed TCR beta diversity correlated strongly with the percentage of naive T cells measured by flow cytometry. Because profiling used bulk unsorted PBMCs, naive and antigen-experienced compartments could not be compared conclusively. Because the CMV infection status of the donors was unknown, age-related changes in expanded clonotypes may potentially have been confounded.

This clonotype was seen a handful of times. The target of this receptor is not known. The record has no base qualities; no much larger clone is one base away. Library preparation was by 5' RACE. A second PCR of about 6 to 12 cycles was performed with a sample-barcoded 5' primer and a J-beta primer mix. A unique molecular identifier was introduced onto each TCR beta cDNA molecule by a template-switch 5' adaptor carrying 12 random nucleotides. At least 2.5 million CDR3-containing paired-end reads were obtained from each sample. First-strand cDNA synthesis was performed from all RNA using the Mint cDNA synthesis kit, with priming by a TRBC-specific oligonucleotide. Following uracil-DNA glycosylase treatment, all cDNA underwent a first 18-cycle PCR with the universal primers M1SS and BC2_uni_R. The authors' pipeline ran thus. Normalization of each sample was performed by random selection of 1 million high-quality reads, each carrying a distinct molecular identifier. Instead of being binned into consensus sequences, reads that shared molecular identifiers were thrown out. CDR3 identification, clonotype clustering and error correction used MiTCR with a Q25 quality threshold and the strictest error-elimination algorithm. A nonparametric unseen species model with Euler transformation was used to estimate a lower bound on total TCR beta diversity. TCRdb redid the processing of the public reads, applying fastp at Q25 and MiXCR, and retained in-frame beta chains. Identical CDR3 protein sequences are pooled into one entry, listed with their most common genes and DNA. For this entry, the V and J calls and clone size follow TCRdb and not the study's own pipeline. This sample lists some 1,800,000 distinct CDR3 sequences; about two fifths were detected once. The ten biggest clones cover approximately 22% of the sample.

Trimming takes 1 base off V and 8 bases off J; junction bases not matched to a gene: 9. As encoded in the germline V gene (reference sequence), CDR1 is SEHNR while CDR2 is FQNEAQ. The CDR3 numbers 17 residues from cysteine through phenylalanine. Just CDR3 DNA is preserved here, 51 bases in frame from base 1. The donors were roughly 38 Caucasian individuals from Russia, aged 6 to 90 years, who were systemically healthy. Roughly 10 milliliters of peripheral blood were collected from each donor into EDTA-treated Vacutainer tubes. Ficoll-Paque density-gradient centrifugation was used to isolate PBMCs, with at least 6.5 million per sample. Total RNA was extracted from PBMCs with Trizol reagent, with at least 5.5 micrograms obtained per sample. The percentages of naive CD45RAhigh/CD27high T cells were determined by flow cytometry on a PBMC aliquot from every donor.

This TCR came from a human donor in good health. The rearrangement joined TRBV7-9 to TRBJ2-1, with TRBD2 identical over 12 junction bases. The sequencing input was blood. The DNA is TGTGCCAGCAGCTTAGGGACGACTAGCGGGGGAGGAGATGAGCAGTTCTTC. Its product reads: CASSLGTTSGGGDEQFF. Full variable domain (CDR3 extended with the reference TRBV7-9 and TRBJ2-1 proteins): DTGVSQNPRHKITKRGQNVTFRCDPISEHNRLYWYRQTLGQGPEFLTYFQNEAQLEKSRLLSDRFSAERPKGSFSTLEIQRTEQGDSAMYLCASSLGTTSGGGDEQFFGPGTRLTVL.